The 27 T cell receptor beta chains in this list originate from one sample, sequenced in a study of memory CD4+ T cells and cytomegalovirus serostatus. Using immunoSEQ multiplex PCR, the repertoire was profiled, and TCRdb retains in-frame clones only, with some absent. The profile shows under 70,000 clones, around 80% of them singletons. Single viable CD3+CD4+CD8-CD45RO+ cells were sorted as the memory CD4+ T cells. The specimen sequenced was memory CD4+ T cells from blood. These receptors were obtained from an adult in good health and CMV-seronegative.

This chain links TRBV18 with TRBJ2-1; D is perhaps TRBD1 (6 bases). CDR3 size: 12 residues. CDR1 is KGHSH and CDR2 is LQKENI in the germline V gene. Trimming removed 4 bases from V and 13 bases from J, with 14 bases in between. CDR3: CASSQDRTLQFF. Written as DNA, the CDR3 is TGTGCCAGCTCACAAGACAGGACTCTCCAGTTCTTC.

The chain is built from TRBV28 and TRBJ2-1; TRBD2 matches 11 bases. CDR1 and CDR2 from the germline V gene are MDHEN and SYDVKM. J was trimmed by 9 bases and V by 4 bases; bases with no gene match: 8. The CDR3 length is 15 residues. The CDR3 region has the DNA TGTGCCAGCAGTTCCCCCCGTAGCGGGGGGGGTGAGCAGTTCTTC. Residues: CASSSPRSGGGEQFF.

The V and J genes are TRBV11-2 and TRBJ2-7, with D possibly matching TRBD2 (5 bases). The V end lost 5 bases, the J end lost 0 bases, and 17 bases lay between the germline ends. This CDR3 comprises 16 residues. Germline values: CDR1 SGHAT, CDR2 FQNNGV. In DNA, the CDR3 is TGTGCCAGCAGCCCCGAGATTAGCGCTAGCTCCTACGAGCAGTACTTC. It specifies CASSPEISASSYEQYF.

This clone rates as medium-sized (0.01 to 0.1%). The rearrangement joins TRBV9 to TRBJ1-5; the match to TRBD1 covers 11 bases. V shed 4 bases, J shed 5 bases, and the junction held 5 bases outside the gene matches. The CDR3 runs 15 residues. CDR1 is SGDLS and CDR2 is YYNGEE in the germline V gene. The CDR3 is CASSRTGGADQPQHF. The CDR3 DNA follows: TGTGCCAGCAGCCGGACAGGGGGCGCCGATCAGCCCCAGCATTTT.

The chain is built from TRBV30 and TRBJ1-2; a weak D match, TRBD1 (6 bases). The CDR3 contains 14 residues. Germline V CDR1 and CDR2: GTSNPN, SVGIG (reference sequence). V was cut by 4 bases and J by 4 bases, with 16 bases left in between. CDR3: CAWKHRALVYGYTF. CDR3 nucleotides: TGTGCCTGGAAGCACAGGGCACTAGTCTATGGCTACACCTTC. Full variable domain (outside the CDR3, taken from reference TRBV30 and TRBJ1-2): SQTIHQWPATLVQPVGSPLSLECTVEGTSNPNLYWYRQAAGRGLQLLFYSVGIGQISSEVPQNLSASRPQDRQFILSSKKLLLSDSGFYLCAWKHRALVYGYTFGSGTRLTVV.

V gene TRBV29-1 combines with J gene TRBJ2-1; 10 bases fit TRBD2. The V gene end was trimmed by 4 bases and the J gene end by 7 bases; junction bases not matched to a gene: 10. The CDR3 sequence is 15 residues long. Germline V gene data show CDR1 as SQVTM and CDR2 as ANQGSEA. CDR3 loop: CSVVWASGRSNEQFF. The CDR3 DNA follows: TGCAGCGTTGTCTGGGCTAGCGGGAGATCGAATGAGCAGTTCTTC.

The CDR3 reads CASSLGGRAGNTIYF. The DNA of the CDR3 is TGTGCCAGCAGTTTAGGGGGGCGCGCTGGAAACACCATATATTTT. The V call is TRBV27, the J call TRBJ1-3, with TRBD1 as a possible D gene (6 bases). The CDR3 has 15 amino acids. Trimming removed 2 bases at V and 2 bases at J, with 10 bases between. Germline V gives CDR1 MNHEY, CDR2 SMNVEV (reference sequence).

The CDR3 DNA follows: TGTGCCAGCAGGGCTGGGACCACGGAGTTAGGCTACACCTTC. Translated, it gives CASRAGTTELGYTF. This chain joins TRBV27 and TRBJ1-2; TRBD1 might be the D (5 bases). Germline V CDR1 and CDR2: MNHEY, SMNVEV (reference sequence). V was clipped by 6 bases and J by 8 bases, with 19 bases between them. The CDR3 has 14 amino acids.

The CDR3: CASAIDRDSYNEQFF. CDR3 in DNA: TGTGCCAGCGCCATCGACCGGGACAGTTACAATGAGCAGTTCTTC. The gene calls are TRBV7-9 and TRBJ2-1; 7 nucleotides align to TRBD1. Per germline, CDR1 SEHNR and CDR2 FQNEAQ (reference sequence). The V and J ends lost 8 bases and 4 bases, in that order; junction bases with no gene match: 11. The CDR3 totals 15 residues. Combining the CDR3 with reference TRBV7-9 and TRBJ2-1 gives the whole variable domain DTGVSQNPRHKITKRGQNVTFRCDPISEHNRLYWYRQTLGQGPEFLTYFQNEAQLEKSRLLSDRFSAERPKGSFSTLEIQRTEQGDSAMYLCASAIDRDSYNEQFFGPGTRLTVL.

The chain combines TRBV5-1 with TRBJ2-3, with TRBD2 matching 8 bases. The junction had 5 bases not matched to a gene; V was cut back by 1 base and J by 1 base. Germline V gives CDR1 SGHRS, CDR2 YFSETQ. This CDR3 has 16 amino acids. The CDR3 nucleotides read TGCGCCAGCAGCTTGTTCGGGCGGGGGGGCACAGATACGCAGTATTTT. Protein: CASSLFGRGGTDTQYF.

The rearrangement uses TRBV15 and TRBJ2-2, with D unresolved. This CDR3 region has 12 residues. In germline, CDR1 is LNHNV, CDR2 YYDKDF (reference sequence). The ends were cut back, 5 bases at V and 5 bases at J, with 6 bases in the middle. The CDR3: CATSSLTGELFF. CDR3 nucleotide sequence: TGTGCCACCAGCTCTCTTACCGGGGAGCTGTTTTTT.

CDR3 region: CASSLGGGATNTEAFF. Written as DNA, the CDR3 is TGCGCCAGCAGTTTAGGTGGAGGGGCGACGAACACTGAAGCTTTCTTT. V and J are TRBV5-1 and TRBJ1-1; D may be TRBD1 (5 bases). Trimming removed 5 bases at V and 1 base at J, with 18 bases between. Germline V gives CDR1 SGHRS, CDR2 YFSETQ. CDR3 length: 16 amino acids.

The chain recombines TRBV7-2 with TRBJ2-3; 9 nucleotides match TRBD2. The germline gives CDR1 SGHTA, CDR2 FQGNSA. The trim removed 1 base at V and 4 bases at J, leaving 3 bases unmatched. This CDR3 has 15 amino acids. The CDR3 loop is CASSLVAGGPDTQYF. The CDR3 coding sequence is TGTGCCAGCAGCTTAGTCGCGGGAGGGCCAGATACGCAGTATTTT. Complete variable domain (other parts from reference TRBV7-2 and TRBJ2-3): GAGVSQSPSNKVTEKGKDVELRCDPISGHTALYWYRQSLGQGLEFLIYFQGNSAPDKSGLPSDRFSAERTGGSVSTLTIQRTQQEDSAVYLCASSLVAGGPDTQYFGPGTRLTVL.

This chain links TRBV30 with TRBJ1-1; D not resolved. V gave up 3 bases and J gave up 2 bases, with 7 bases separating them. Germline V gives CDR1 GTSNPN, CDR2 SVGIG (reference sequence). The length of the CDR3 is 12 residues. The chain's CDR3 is CAWRRENTEAFF. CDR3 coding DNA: TGTGCCTGGAGGAGGGAAAACACTGAAGCTTTCTTT.

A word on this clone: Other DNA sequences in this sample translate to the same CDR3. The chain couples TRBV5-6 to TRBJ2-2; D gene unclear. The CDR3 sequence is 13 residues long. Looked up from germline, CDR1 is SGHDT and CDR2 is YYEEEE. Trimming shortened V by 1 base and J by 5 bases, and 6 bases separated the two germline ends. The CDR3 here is CASSLSRTGELFF. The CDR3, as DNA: TGTGCCAGCAGCTTGAGTAGGACCGGGGAGCTGTTTTTT.

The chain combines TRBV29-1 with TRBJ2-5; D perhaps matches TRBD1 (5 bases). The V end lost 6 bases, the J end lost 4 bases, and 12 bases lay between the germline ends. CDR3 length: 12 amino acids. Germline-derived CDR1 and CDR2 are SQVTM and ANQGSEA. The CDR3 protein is CSVGPSPETQYF. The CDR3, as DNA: TGCAGCGTGGGGCCCAGCCCAGAGACCCAGTACTTC.

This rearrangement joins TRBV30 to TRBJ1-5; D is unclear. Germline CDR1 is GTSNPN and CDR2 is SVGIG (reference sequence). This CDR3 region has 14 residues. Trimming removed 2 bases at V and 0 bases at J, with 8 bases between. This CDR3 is CAWSSGNSNQPQHF. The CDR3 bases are TGTGCCTGGAGTTCGGGGAATAGCAATCAGCCCCAGCATTTT.

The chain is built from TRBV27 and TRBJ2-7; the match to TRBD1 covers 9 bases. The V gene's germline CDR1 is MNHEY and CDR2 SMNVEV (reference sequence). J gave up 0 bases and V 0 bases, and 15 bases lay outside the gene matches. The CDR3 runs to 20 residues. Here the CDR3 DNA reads TGTGCCAGCAGTTTATCATTTGGGGGCCAGGGACAGGGTTTCTCCTACGAGCAGTACTTC. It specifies CASSLSFGGQGQGFSYEQYF.

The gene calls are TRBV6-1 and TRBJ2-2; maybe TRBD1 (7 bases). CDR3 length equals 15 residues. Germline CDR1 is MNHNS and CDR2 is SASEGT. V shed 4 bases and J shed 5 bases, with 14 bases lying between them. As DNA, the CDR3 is TGTGCCAGCAGTGTCGAGGGGGCGGGAACCGGGGAGCTGTTTTTT. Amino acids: CASSVEGAGTGELFF.

CDR3 nucleotide sequence: TGTGCCTGGAGCCCTACCTCCGGGACAGGGGGCGTGAACATTCAGTACTTC. Residues: CAWSPTSGTGGVNIQYF. The genes are TRBV30 and TRBJ2-4; the match to TRBD1 covers 12 bases. CDR3 length: 17 residues. Trimming cost V 3 bases and J 7 bases; bases outside gene matches: 13. The germline CDR1 and CDR2 sequences are GTSNPN and SVGIG (reference sequence).

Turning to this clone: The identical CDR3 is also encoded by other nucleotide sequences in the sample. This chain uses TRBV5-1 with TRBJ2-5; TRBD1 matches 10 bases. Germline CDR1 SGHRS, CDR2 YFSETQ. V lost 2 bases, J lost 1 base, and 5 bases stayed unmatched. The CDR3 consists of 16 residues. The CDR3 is CASSLGGTGAQETQYF. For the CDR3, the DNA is TGCGCCAGCAGCTTAGGCGGGACAGGGGCCCAAGAGACCCAGTACTTC.

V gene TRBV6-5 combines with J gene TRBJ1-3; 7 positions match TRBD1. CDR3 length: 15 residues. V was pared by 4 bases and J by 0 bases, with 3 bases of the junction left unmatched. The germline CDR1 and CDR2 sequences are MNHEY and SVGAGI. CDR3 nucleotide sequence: TGTGCCAGCAGTTTAGGGGGCAGCTCTGGAAACACCATATATTTT. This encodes CASSLGGSSGNTIYF.

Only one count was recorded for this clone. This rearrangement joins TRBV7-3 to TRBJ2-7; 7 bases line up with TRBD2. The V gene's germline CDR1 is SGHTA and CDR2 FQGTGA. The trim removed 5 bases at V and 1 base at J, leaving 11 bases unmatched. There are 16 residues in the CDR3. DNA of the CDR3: TGTGCCAGCAGCCCCAGCAGTCAGCGGGGATCCTACGAGCAGTACTTC. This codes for CASSPSSQRGSYEQYF.

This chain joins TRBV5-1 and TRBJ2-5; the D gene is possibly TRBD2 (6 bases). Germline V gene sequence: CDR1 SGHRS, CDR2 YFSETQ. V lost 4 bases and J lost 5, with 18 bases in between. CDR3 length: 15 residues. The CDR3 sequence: CASSPDGLPPETQYF. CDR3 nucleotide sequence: TGCGCCAGCAGCCCGGACGGACTACCTCCTGAGACCCAGTACTTC.

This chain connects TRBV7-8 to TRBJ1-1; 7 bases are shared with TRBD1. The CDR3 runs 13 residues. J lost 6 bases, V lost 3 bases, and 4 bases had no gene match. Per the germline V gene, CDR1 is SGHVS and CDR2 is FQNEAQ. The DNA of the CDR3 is TGTGCCAGCAGCTTGCAGGGGGTTCCTGAAGCTTTCTTT. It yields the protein CASSLQGVPEAFF.

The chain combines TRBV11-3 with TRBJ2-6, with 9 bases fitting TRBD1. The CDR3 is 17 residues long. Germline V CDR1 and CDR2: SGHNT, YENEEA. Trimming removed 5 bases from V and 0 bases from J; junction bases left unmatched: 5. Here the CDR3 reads CASSPGTGSSGANVLTF. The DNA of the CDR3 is TGTGCCAGCAGCCCCGGGACAGGGAGCTCTGGGGCCAACGTCCTGACTTTC. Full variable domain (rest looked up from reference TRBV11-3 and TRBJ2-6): EAGVVQSPRYKIIEKKQPVAFWCNPISGHNTLYWYLQNLGQGPELLIRYENEEAVDDSQLPKDRFSAERLKGVDSTLKIQPAELGDSAVYLCASSPGTGSSGANVLTFGAGSRLTVL.

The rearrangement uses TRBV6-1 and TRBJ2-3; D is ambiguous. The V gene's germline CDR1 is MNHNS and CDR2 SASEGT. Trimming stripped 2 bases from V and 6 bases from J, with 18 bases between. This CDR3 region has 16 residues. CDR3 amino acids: CASSEKLLSLVDTQYF. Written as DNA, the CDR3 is TGTGCCAGCAGTGAAAAACTCCTCTCCTTAGTGGATACGCAGTATTTT.